This T cell receptor beta chain is drawn from a study of blood T cell repertoires in COVID-19. Background on the study: Whether acute or convalescent, the COVID-19 samples came from the United States, Italy and Spain. The cDNA or gDNA used as material had been derived from T cells, B-cell-depleted T cells, or PBMCs.

As processed by the authors: Nucleated cell number was recorded as an estimate derived from reference gene primer amplification. Here immunoSEQ multiplex PCR was the method, and the copy in TCRdb shows in-frame clones only, minus some. That table gives V, J and clone size, and the DNA gave D and trimming. Among more than 150,000 clones listed, roughly four fifths were seen once. This CDR3 region has 16 residues. With 5 bases clipped from V and 6 bases from J, the junction kept 13 bases outside the gene matches. Germline lookup yields CDR1 SEHNR and CDR2 FQNEAQ (reference sequence). The TCR comes from a woman aged 25 to 45 with acute or convalescent COVID-19. J is TRBJ2-7 and V is TRBV7-9; 10 bases fit TRBD1. Material: peripheral blood. The CDR3 region has the DNA TGTGCCAGCAGCCCATCGGTGGGGACAGGGGACTCCGAGCAGTACTTC. Translating gives CASSPSVGTGDSEQYF. Using reference TRBV7-9 and TRBJ2-7 for the parts outside the CDR3, the full variable domain is DTGVSQNPRHKITKRGQNVTFRCDPISEHNRLYWYRQTLGQGPEFLTYFQNEAQLEKSRLLSDRFSAERPKGSFSTLEIQRTEQGDSAMYLCASSPSVGTGDSEQYFGPGTRLTVT.